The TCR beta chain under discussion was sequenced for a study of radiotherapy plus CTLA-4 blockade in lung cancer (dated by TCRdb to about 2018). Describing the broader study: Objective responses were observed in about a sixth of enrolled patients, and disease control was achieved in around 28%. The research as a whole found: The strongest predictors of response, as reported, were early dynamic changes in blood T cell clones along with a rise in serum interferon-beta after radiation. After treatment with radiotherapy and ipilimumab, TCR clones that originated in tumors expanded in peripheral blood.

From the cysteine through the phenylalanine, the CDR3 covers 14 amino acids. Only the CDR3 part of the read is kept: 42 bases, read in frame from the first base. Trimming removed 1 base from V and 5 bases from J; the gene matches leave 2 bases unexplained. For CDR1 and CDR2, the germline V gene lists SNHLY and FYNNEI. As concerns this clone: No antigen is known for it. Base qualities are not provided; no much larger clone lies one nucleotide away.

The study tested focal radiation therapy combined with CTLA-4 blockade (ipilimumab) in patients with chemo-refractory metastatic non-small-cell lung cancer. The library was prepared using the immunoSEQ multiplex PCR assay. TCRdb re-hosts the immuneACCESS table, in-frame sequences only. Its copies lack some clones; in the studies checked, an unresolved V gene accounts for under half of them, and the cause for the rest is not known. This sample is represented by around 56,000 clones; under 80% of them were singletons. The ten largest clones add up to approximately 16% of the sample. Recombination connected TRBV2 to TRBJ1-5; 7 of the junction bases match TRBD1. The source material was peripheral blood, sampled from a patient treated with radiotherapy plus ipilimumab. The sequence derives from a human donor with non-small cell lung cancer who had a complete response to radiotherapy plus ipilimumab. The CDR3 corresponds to CASSEGRGDQPQHF. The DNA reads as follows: TGTGCCAGCAGTGAAGGCAGGGGGGATCAGCCCCAGCATTTT.